One sample yielded the 27 T cell receptor beta chains listed below, sequenced in a study of T cell clonality in common variable immunodeficiency. Study observations and caveats: Reportedly, TCR beta sequences from common variable immunodeficiency showed fewer deletions and N-nucleotide insertions.

No cognate antigen is known for these TCRs. Assay used: immunoSEQ multiplex PCR; TCRdb lists only in-frame clones, some missing. This sample has about 31,000 clones and no singletons, with around 7% in the ten largest. Sequencing was carried out using peripheral blood mononuclear cells. The receptors derive from a human donor with common variable immunodeficiency.

This clone showed up just a few times. With the read ending 3 residues before the CDR3 end, the germline J gene is used to fill in that end. The same CDR3 can be traced to other DNA sequences in this sample. This chain connects TRBV7-2 to TRBJ2-1, with D tentatively TRBD2 (6 bases). Germline V CDR1 and CDR2: SGHTA, FQGNSA. V lost 1 base to trimming and J lost 9 bases, with 13 bases between them. The CDR3 has 14 residues. CDR3 in amino acids: CASSLGRASGEQFF. CDR3 DNA (partial): TGTGCCAGCAGCTTAGGGAGGGCCTCTGGTGAG.

Regarding this clone: The sequenced fragment ends 3 residues before the CDR3 boundary, so the rest is inferred from the germline J gene. The chain is built from TRBV5-1 and TRBJ2-3; weak D call: TRBD2 (6 bases). Germline-derived CDR1 and CDR2 are SGHRS and YFSETQ. Deletions cut 2 bases from V and 2 bases from J, with 6 bases between. There are 13 residues in the CDR3. The part of the CDR3 DNA that was read is TGCGCCAGCAGCTTACTAGCCACAGATACG. The encoded protein is CASSLLATDT. The whole CDR3 sequence reads CASSLLATDTQYF.

Notes on this clone: Sequencing ends 3 residues short of the CDR3 end; the germline J gene provides the rest. The rearrangement joins TRBV7-3 to TRBJ2-5; D remains unclear. Germline V gene sequence: CDR1 SGHTA, CDR2 FQGTGA. The CDR3 runs to 13 residues. V dropped 5 bases and J dropped 4 bases, with 11 bases sitting between them. The DNA read from the CDR3 is TGTGCCAGCAGCCGTACCCCGCGAGAGACC. Translated, it gives CASSRTPRET. The CDR3 as a whole reads CASSRTPRETQYF.

This clone has just a few counts. The DNA ends 3 residues before the CDR3 does, and the rest of the CDR3 is filled in from the germline J gene. The J gene is TRBJ2-1, the V gene TRBV30; 8 bases are a match to TRBD2. Per germline, CDR1 GTSNPN and CDR2 SVGIG (reference sequence). This CDR3 comprises 15 residues. Germline trimming cut 4 bases from V and 9 bases from J; bases unmatched to any gene: 14. CDR3 bases read: TGTGCCTGGATGACCGGGCGAGCGGGAGCAGGTGAG. Residues: CAWMTGRAGAGE. The complete CDR3 sequence is CAWMTGRAGAGEQFF.

Details on this clone: The read terminates 3 residues ahead of where the CDR3 ends, so the germline J gene completes it. J is TRBJ1-2 and V is TRBV7-9; 8 bases map to TRBD1. V was clipped by 1 base and J by 2 bases; unmatched bases: 3. The germline V gene has CDR1 SEHNR and CDR2 FQNEAQ (reference sequence). The CDR3 contains 15 residues. CDR3 region: CASSLVQGANYGYTF. The covered CDR3 bases are TGTGCCAGCAGCTTAGTCCAGGGGGCGAACTATGGC.

This clone was counted many times. Relative to the germline gene, one junction end is altered; a read error may explain this. The read gets to within 3 residues of the CDR3 end, and the germline J gene fills in the rest. The chain joins TRBV4-2 to TRBJ2-7; 7 nucleotides align to TRBD1. The length of the CDR3 is 14 residues. CDR1 and CDR2 (germline): LGHNA, YNFKEQ. CDR3 in amino acids: CASSQGGSSYEQYF. The sequenced part of the CDR3 DNA is TGCGCCAGCAGCCAAGGGGGCAGCTCCTACGAG.

This clone was detected a few times. The CDR3 end is not reached by the read, which stops 3 residues before it; the germline J gene fills it in. The chain is built from TRBV6-2 or TRBV6-3 and TRBJ2-4; weak D call: TRBD2 (5 bases). V was pared by 6 bases and J by 0 bases, with 12 bases between. This CDR3 has 15 residues. In germline, CDR1 is MNHEY, CDR2 SVGEGT. The sequenced part of the CDR3 DNA is TGTGCCAGCAGCTTACTAGAGCGAGCCAAAAACATT. Translation: CASSLLERAKNI. The whole CDR3 protein is CASSLLERAKNIQYF.

This clone is medium-sized by share. Read data end 3 residues before the CDR3 end; the end is taken from the germline J gene. V usage is TRBV20-1 and J usage is TRBJ2-1, with TRBD1 matching 8 bases. V dropped 0 bases and J dropped 3; count of bases not matched to a gene: 7. Per the germline V gene, CDR1 is DFQATT and CDR2 is SNEGSKA (reference sequence). CDR3 length equals 16 residues. The CDR3 loop reads CSARDPRTGSYNEQFF. CDR3 DNA (partial): TGCAGTGCTAGAGACCCCCGGACAGGGAGCTACAATGAG.

As regards this clone: The sequenced fragment ends 3 residues before the CDR3 boundary, so the rest is inferred from the germline J gene. The chain couples TRBV5-7 to TRBJ1-5; D might be TRBD1 (5 bases). TRBV5-7 is filed as an ORF, its function uncertain. This CDR3 is built from 15 residues. Trimming left V 0 bases short and J 4 bases short, with 11 bases between. The CDR3 bases that were read are TGTGCCAGCAGCTTGGGCTGGGAGGGGAATCAGCCC. It encodes CASSLGWEGNQP. The full-length CDR3 reads as CASSLGWEGNQPQHF.

With regard to this clone: The read is 3 residues too short to cover the CDR3 end, so that end is filled in from the germline J gene. Other DNA sequences in the sample encode the same CDR3. The chain has TRBV7-2 and TRBJ2-1; TRBD2 matches 8 bases. The CDR3 consists of 14 residues. The ends lost 5 bases at V and 9 bases at J; junction bases unmatched: 9. Germline CDR1 and CDR2: SGHTA and FQGNSA. The CDR3 loop is CASSLTSGSSEQFF. The part of the CDR3 DNA that was read is TGTGCCAGCAGCCTGACGAGCGGGAGTAGTGAG.

On this clone: The observed sequence ends 3 residues before the CDR3 terminus, with the missing tail filled in from the germline J gene. This chain uses TRBV7-6 with TRBJ2-7; 7 nucleotides agree with TRBD2. This CDR3 comprises 15 residues. Germline V gives CDR1 SGHVS, CDR2 FNYEAQ. J lost 2 bases, V lost 6 bases, and 10 bases had no gene match. The CDR3 loop is CASREGVSGPYEQYF. The CDR3 DNA, read in part, is TGTGCCAGCAGGGAAGGGGTTAGCGGGCCCTACGAG. The full variable domain, with the rest looked up from reference TRBV7-6 and TRBJ2-7, is GAGVSQSPRYKVTKRGQDVALRCDPISGHVSLYWYRQALGQGPEFLTYFNYEAQQDKSGLPNDRFSAERPEGSISTLTIQRTEQRDSAMYRCASREGVSGPYEQYFGPGTRLTVT.

This clone occurred a few times. The read ends 3 residues before the CDR3 terminus; that terminus is restored from the germline J gene. This rearrangement joins TRBV7-9 to TRBJ1-2; D remains ambiguous. The length of the CDR3 is 12 residues. V lost 3 bases and J lost 7, with 9 bases in between. Germline values: CDR1 SEHNR, CDR2 FQNEAQ (reference sequence). The covered CDR3 bases are TGTGCCAGCAGCTTCGTAGGGTCTGGC. It encodes CASSFVGSG. The whole CDR3 reads CASSFVGSGYTF. Supplemented by reference TRBV7-9 and TRBJ1-2, the full variable domain reads DTGVSQNPRHKITKRGQNVTFRCDPISEHNRLYWYRQTLGQGPEFLTYFQNEAQLEKSRLLSDRFSAERPKGSFSTLEIQRTEQGDSAMYLCASSFVGSGYTFGSGTRLTVV.

This clone was detected many times. The DNA ends 3 residues before the CDR3 does, and the rest of the CDR3 is filled in from the germline J gene. V gene TRBV5-4 combines with J gene TRBJ2-2; TRBD2 matches at 10 bases. Unmatched junction bases numbered 6, after V lost 6 bases and J lost 4 bases. This CDR3 region has 15 residues. The V gene's germline CDR1 is SGHNT and CDR2 YYREEE (reference sequence). Incomplete CDR3 DNA: TGTGCCAGCACCTCTAGCGGGAGACGCACCGGGGAG. Encoded protein: CASTSSGRRTGE. The complete CDR3 protein is CASTSSGRRTGELFF.

The table lists this clone with many counts. The read terminates 3 residues ahead of where the CDR3 ends, so the germline J gene completes it. V usage is TRBV19 and J usage is TRBJ2-2; 7 nucleotides match TRBD2. The V segment lost 7 bases and the J segment 3 bases; nucleotides outside the gene matches: 5. Germline V gene lookup returns CDR1 LNHDA and CDR2 SQIVND (reference sequence). The CDR3 is 14 amino acids. The CDR3 here is CASTRGDHTGELFF. Partial CDR3 DNA: TGTGCCAGTACACGGGGGGATCACACCGGGGAG.

The CDR3: CASSVWTSGGDEQFF. CDR3 DNA, as far as it was read: TGTGCCAGCAGTGTCTGGACTAGCGGGGGTGATGAG. The genes are TRBV2 and TRBJ2-1, with 13 positions matching TRBD2. The DNA ends 3 residues before the CDR3 does, and the rest of the CDR3 is filled in from the germline J gene. From germline, CDR1 is SNHLY and CDR2 FYNNEI. V lost 4 bases and J lost 8; bases outside the gene matches: 5. The CDR3 is 15 amino acids.

This clone was seen a handful of times. The CDR3 end is not reached by the read, which stops 3 residues before it; the germline J gene fills it in. The chain joins TRBV5-4 to TRBJ2-7; tentatively, D is TRBD2 (7 bases). This CDR3 is built from 15 residues. Germline values: CDR1 SGHNT, CDR2 YYREEE (reference sequence). V lost 0 bases and J lost 2, with 12 bases in between. The CDR3 DNA, read in part, is TGTGCCAGCAGCTTGGCCGGGGGGCGCGCCTACGAG. It yields the protein CASSLAGGRAYE. The entire CDR3 protein reads CASSLAGGRAYEQYF.

This clone showed up many times. The missing CDR3 end, 3 residues past where the read stops, is filled in from the germline J gene. The V call is TRBV7-9, the J call TRBJ2-7, with 9 nucleotides matching TRBD1. The germline CDR1 and CDR2 sequences are SEHNR and FQNEAQ (reference sequence). There are 15 residues in the CDR3. V lost 4 bases to trimming and J lost 4 bases; unmatched junction nucleotides: 8. The sequenced CDR3 bases are TGTGCCAGCAGCTCACTAACAGGGGGCGTTTACGAG. Translation gives CASSSLTGGVYE. The whole CDR3 sequence is CASSSLTGGVYEQYF.

Judged by abundance, this clone is medium-sized. The observed sequence ends 3 residues before the CDR3 terminus, with the missing tail filled in from the germline J gene. The chain combines TRBV20-1 with TRBJ2-3; 8 nucleotides match TRBD2. The CDR3 totals 14 residues. Germline CDR1 and CDR2: DFQATT and SNEGSKA (reference sequence). After removal of 2 bases from V and 1 base from J, the junction contained 2 bases not matched to a gene. The DNA read from the CDR3 is TGCAGTGCTAGACCGGGACTAGGCACAGATACG. This encodes CSARPGLGTDT. In full, the CDR3 reads CSARPGLGTDTQYF.

This clone rates as medium-sized. The read terminates 3 residues before the CDR3 end, so the remaining end is supplied by the germline J gene. This rearrangement joins TRBV9 to TRBJ1-5, with D tentatively TRBD1 (5 bases). The CDR3 covers 13 residues. Looked up from germline, CDR1 is SGDLS and CDR2 is YYNGEE. V dropped 0 bases and J dropped 8 bases, with 9 bases sitting between them. The CDR3 loop reads CASSVDEGKPQHF. The CDR3 DNA, read in part, is TGTGCCAGCAGCGTAGACGAGGGGAAGCCC.

A remark on this clone: The CDR3 is cut off 3 residues early in the read; its end comes from the germline J gene. The chain has TRBV7-9 and TRBJ2-1; 7 bases map to TRBD2. The CDR3 loop spans 15 amino acids. Germline-derived CDR1 and CDR2 are SEHNR and FQNEAQ (reference sequence). The J segment lost 6 bases and the V segment lost 5 bases, leaving 10 bases of the junction unmatched. CDR3 DNA (partial): TGTGCCAGCAGCCCCCCGGCGGGAGAGGGCAATGAG. Translating it yields CASSPPAGEGNE. The whole CDR3 is CASSPPAGEGNEQFF.

This clone was observed many times. An end of the junction differs from the germline gene, which may be a read error. With the read ending 3 residues before the CDR3 end, the germline J gene is used to fill in that end. The chain couples TRBV4-2 to TRBJ2-3, with D tentatively TRBD2 (5 bases). Looked up from germline, CDR1 is LGHNA and CDR2 is YNFKEQ. This CDR3 spans 17 amino acids. The sequenced CDR3 bases are TGCGCCAGCAGCCTACGGGGATTGGGAAGTAGCACAGATACG. It specifies CASSLRGLGSSTDT. From start to end, the CDR3 is CASSLRGLGSSTDTQYF.

Many counts were recorded for this clone. CDR3 protein: CASSTGTSLTEQYF. The sequenced CDR3 bases are TGTGCCAGCAGTACCGGGACTAGTCTGACCGAG. V gene TRBV7-2 combines with J gene TRBJ2-7; 8 positions agree with TRBD2. Read coverage stops 3 residues before the CDR3 terminus; the germline J gene supplies the remainder. V gave up 6 bases and J gave up 6 bases; unmatched junction bases: 10. The CDR3 covers 14 residues. Germline V gene sequence: CDR1 SGHTA, CDR2 FQGNSA.

In this sample, this clone turned up many times. The read ends 3 residues before the CDR3 terminus; that terminus is restored from the germline J gene. V is TRBV7-9 and J is TRBJ1-1; D perhaps matches TRBD1 (6 bases). The CDR3 length is 14 residues. CDR1 and CDR2 from the germline V gene are SEHNR and FQNEAQ (reference sequence). Trimming removed 0 bases from V and 5 bases from J, with 10 bases in between. Partial CDR3 DNA: TGTGCCAGCAGCTTAGCACAGGGACGGACTGAA. Protein: CASSLAQGRTE. The CDR3, in full, reads CASSLAQGRTEAFF. The full variable domain, with the rest looked up from reference TRBV7-9 and TRBJ1-1, is DTGVSQNPRHKITKRGQNVTFRCDPISEHNRLYWYRQTLGQGPEFLTYFQNEAQLEKSRLLSDRFSAERPKGSFSTLEIQRTEQGDSAMYLCASSLAQGRTEAFFGQGTRLTVV.

This clone has a count of ten or more. The CDR3 is cut off 3 residues early in the read; its end comes from the germline J gene. The chain couples TRBV29-1 to TRBJ2-3, with D possibly TRBD2 on 6 matching bases. CDR3 length: 14 residues. The V end was cut by 0 bases, the J end by 8 bases, with 15 bases between. CDR1 is SQVTM and CDR2 is ANQGSEA in the germline V gene. The sequenced CDR3 bases are TGCAGCGTTGAAGACGGGCTAGCGCAAGCTACG. This codes for CSVEDGLAQAT. In full, the CDR3 is CSVEDGLAQATQYF.

Details on this clone: Sequencing ends 3 residues short of the CDR3 end; the germline J gene provides the rest. The J gene is TRBJ2-1, the V gene TRBV7-9, with a possible D match to TRBD2 (6 bases). V shed 5 bases and J shed 2 bases, with 10 bases lying between them. The CDR3 is 14 amino acids. Germline lookup yields CDR1 SEHNR and CDR2 FQNEAQ (reference sequence). CDR3 sequence reads: CASSRSGAYNEQFF. CDR3 DNA, as far as it was read: TGTGCCAGCAGCCGTAGCGGTGCCTACAATGAG.

This clone was detected only a few times. The CDR3 loop reads CASSIEDIASNQPQHF. The sequenced part of the CDR3 DNA is TGTGCCAGTAGTATCGAAGACATTGCAAGCAATCAGCCC. The V gene is TRBV30, the J gene TRBJ1-5; no clear D. Read sequence stops 3 residues before the CDR3 end, and the germline J gene provides the missing end. Trimming cost V 8 bases and J 1 base, with 21 bases left between them. CDR3 length equals 16 residues. Germline-derived CDR1 and CDR2 are GTSNPN and SVGIG (reference sequence).

About this clone itself: The read finishes 3 residues shy of the CDR3 end, and the germline J gene is used to complete it. The chain links TRBV6-2 or TRBV6-3 to TRBJ2-5, with TRBD2 matching over 13 bases. Unmatched junction bases numbered 6, after V lost 8 bases and J lost 0 bases. Germline lookup yields CDR1 MNHEY and CDR2 SVGEGT. The CDR3 is made up of 16 amino acids. Incomplete CDR3 DNA: TGTGCCAGCCGACTAGCGGGAGGAGGGGACCAAGAGACC. It encodes CASRLAGGGDQET. Given in full, the CDR3 is CASRLAGGGDQETQYF.